This T cell receptor beta chain comes out of a study of CD8 T cells in Susac syndrome. General study findings and limits: Clonal expansion was not seen in any Susac syndrome CD4+ T cell repertoire.

On this clonotype itself: Its antigen remains unidentified.

Random-hexamer reverse transcription was applied to roughly 0.5 to 1 ug RNA. TCR beta CDR3 was amplified by immunoSEQ multiplex PCR. This amplification extended across 54 Vbeta and 13 Jbeta segments. TCRdb called the immunoSEQ multiplex PCR reads again in MiXCR, with one record for every CDR3 protein. Of about 120,000 distinct CDR3 sequences in the sample, 96% were seen once. Losses at the gene ends were 6 bases for V and 3 bases for J; bases not matched to a gene: 6. The CDR3 spans 13 residues. Germline V CDR1 and CDR2: DFQATT, SNEGSKA (reference sequence). Sequences were obtained from CD4+ T cells from PBMCs. The TCR originated in a human donor with Susac syndrome. The rearrangement uses TRBV20-1 and TRBJ2-7, with 9 nucleotides matching TRBD2. Here the CDR3 reads CSALTSGIYEQYF. The CDR3 bases are TGCAGTGCCCTGACTAGCGGCATCTACGAGCAGTACTTC.